These T cell receptor beta chains were read from a single sample in a study of Graves' ophthalmopathy and Graves' hyperthyroidism. In TCRdb, the multiplex PCR reads were re-called with MiXCR into one record per CDR3 protein. The data show about 620,000 distinct CDR3 sequences, approximately 21% seen once. Specimen: peripheral blood. The source is a woman aged 18-29 years with stable Graves' hyperthyroidism. Some clones in this sample may be carry-over from other donors' samples. The CDR3 runs from the conserved cysteine through the conserved F or W. The D gene is left open where the match is weak. Clone size, where shown, is once, few, many, or a class for clones that have expanded.

V gene	J gene	D gene	clone size	CDR3 DNA	CDR3 protein
TRBV6-5	TRBJ2-5	TRBD2	-	TGTGCCAGCAGTTACACGCGGGAGGGCCGAGAGACCCAGTACTTC	CASSYTREGRETQYF
TRBV7-3	TRBJ1-1	TRBD1	many	TGTGCCAGCAGCATCACAGGGGGGAACACTGAAGCTTTCTTT	CASSITGGNTEAFF
TRBV30	TRBJ2-5	-	-	TGTGCCTGGGGAAAGGGGGGAGACACTGAGACCCAGTACTTC	CAWGKGGDTETQYF
TRBV12-3/TRBV12-4	TRBJ2-5	-	once	TGTGCCAGCAGTTTCGGGACCCCTGGGACCCAGTACTTC	CASSFGTPGTQYF
TRBV19	TRBJ1-2	-	many	TGTGCCAGTAACCCTATCGGGTTCTCTGACTATGGCTACACCTTC	CASNPIGFSDYGYTF
TRBV5-1	TRBJ1-2	-	many	TGCGCCAGCAGCTTTAGCGTGAGTCAGATGAGGCGGGGCTACACCTTC	CASSFSVSQMRRGYTF
TRBV3-1	TRBJ1-1	TRBD1	few	TGTGCCAGCAGCTTCCGGGAATCCAGGGGGCTAGCTAACACTGAAGCTTTCTTT	CASSFRESRGLANTEAFF
TRBV12-3/TRBV12-4	TRBJ1-1	TRBD1	-	TGTGCCAGCAGTTTAGCGGTGACAGGGTATGGTGAAGCTTTCTTT	CASSLAVTGYGEAFF
TRBV29-1	TRBJ1-5	TRBD1	many	TGCAGCGTCCGGACAGGGAACCAGCCCCAGCATTTT	CSVRTGNQPQHF
TRBV5-1	TRBJ1-6	-	-	TGCGCCAGCAGCTTGTCTCAGGGGAGAAATTCACCCCTCCACTTT	CASSLSQGRNSPLHF
TRBV7-8	TRBJ2-5	-	-	TGTGCCAGCAGCTCTAACAGGGTTCCAGAGACCCAGTACTTC	CASSSNRVPETQYF
TRBV24-1	TRBJ2-5	-	few	TGTGCCACCAGTGATCCAGGGGACTTTGCTTTCTCGGGAGAGACCCAGTACTTC	CATSDPGDFAFSGETQYF
TRBV28	TRBJ1-1	TRBD1	many	TGTGCCAGCACCCCAAGGGACAGGGCTCGCACTGAAGCTTTCTTT	CASTPRDRARTEAFF
TRBV4-2	TRBJ1-2	TRBD1	many	TGTGCCAGCAGCCAAGACAGGGGGCCGGGCTACACCTTC	CASSQDRGPGYTF
TRBV12-3/TRBV12-4	TRBJ1-5	TRBD1	-	TGTGCCAGCATGACAGGGTATCAGCCCCAGCATTTT	CASMTGYQPQHF
TRBV13	TRBJ1-6	-	many	TGTGCCAGCAGCCTCCCCGGTCCCGCCGGGAATTCACCCCTCCACTTT	CASSLPGPAGNSPLHF
TRBV3-1	TRBJ1-1	TRBD1	-	TGTGCCAGCAGCCGCAGCGGGACAGGGGGCGCGAAGGGCACTGAAGCTTTCTTT	CASSRSGTGGAKGTEAFF
TRBV7-2	TRBJ1-2	-	once	TGTGCCAGCAGAAAACCAGGGGTTGCTGGCTACACCTTC	CASRKPGVAGYTF
TRBV6-2/TRBV6-3	TRBJ1-5	-	many	TGTGCCAGCACCTCGTGGGGAGGATCCGATCAGCCCCAGCATTTT	CASTSWGGSDQPQHF
TRBV6-2/TRBV6-3	TRBJ1-5	-	many	TGTGCCAGCAGCACGGCGGACAGTGGATACGCTCAGCCCCAGCATTTT	CASSTADSGYAQPQHF
TRBV28	TRBJ2-7	-	few	TGTGCCAGCAGTTCCCCCCCCTCTCAGGGGTCTGACGAGCAGTACTTC	CASSSPPSQGSDEQYF
TRBV12-3/TRBV12-4	TRBJ2-7	TRBD2	many	TGTGCCAGCAGTTCGGGGGGGACTGCTGGGACTAGAGAGCAGTACTTC	CASSSGGTAGTREQYF
TRBV2	TRBJ1-2	-	many	TGTGCCAGCAGTGTACAGGCTAACTATGGCTACACCTTC	CASSVQANYGYTF
TRBV12-3/TRBV12-4	TRBJ2-7	-	-	TGTGCCAGCAGCCCAAGCAGGAGGGCCTTTGCCTACGAGCAGTACTTC	CASSPSRRAFAYEQYF
TRBV6-1	TRBJ2-5	TRBD2	many	TGTGCCAGCACCCCCCTAGCGTTTAGCGGGAGATGGGAGACCCAGTACTTC	CASTPLAFSGRWETQYF
TRBV20-1	TRBJ1-2	-	many	TGCAGTGCCCTGTCACTTGGGGAGGCACTTAACTATGGCTACACCTTC	CSALSLGEALNYGYTF
TRBV3-1	TRBJ1-6	-	-	TGTGCCAGCAGCCTTTACTCCCTTTCGGGCTCCTATAATTCACCCCTCCACTTT	CASSLYSLSGSYNSPLHF